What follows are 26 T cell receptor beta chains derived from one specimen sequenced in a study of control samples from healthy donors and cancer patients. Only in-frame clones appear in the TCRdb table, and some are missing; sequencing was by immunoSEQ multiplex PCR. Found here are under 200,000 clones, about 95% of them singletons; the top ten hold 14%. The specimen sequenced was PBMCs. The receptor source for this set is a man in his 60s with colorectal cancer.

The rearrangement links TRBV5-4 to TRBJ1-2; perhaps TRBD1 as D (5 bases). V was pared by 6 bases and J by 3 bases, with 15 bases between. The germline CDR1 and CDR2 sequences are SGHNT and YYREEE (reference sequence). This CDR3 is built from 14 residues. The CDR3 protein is CASTLSGRDYGYTF. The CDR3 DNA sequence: TGTGCCAGCACCCTGTCAGGGAGAGACTATGGCTACACCTTC.

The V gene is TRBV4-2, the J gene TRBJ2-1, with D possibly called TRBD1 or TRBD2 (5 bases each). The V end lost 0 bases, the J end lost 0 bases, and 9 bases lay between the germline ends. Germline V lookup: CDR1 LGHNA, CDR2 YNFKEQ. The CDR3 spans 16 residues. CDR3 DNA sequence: TGTGCCAGCAGCCAAGAATGGGACCTCTCCTACAATGAGCAGTTCTTC. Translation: CASSQEWDLSYNEQFF.

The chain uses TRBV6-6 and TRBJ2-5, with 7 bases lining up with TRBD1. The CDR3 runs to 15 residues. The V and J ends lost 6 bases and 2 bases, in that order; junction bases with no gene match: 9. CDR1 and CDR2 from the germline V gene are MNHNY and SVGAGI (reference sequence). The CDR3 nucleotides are TGTGCCAGCAGCGCTCGGGGACAGCCACAAGAGACCCAGTACTTC. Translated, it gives CASSARGQPQETQYF.

CDR3: CASSLAPQGAATEAFF. The CDR3 nucleotides are TGCGCCAGCAGCTTGGCTCCACAGGGCGCGGCCACTGAAGCTTTCTTT. V gene TRBV5-1 combines with J gene TRBJ1-1; maybe TRBD1 (6 bases). From germline, CDR1 is SGHRS and CDR2 YFSETQ. The V end was cut by 0 bases, the J end by 4 bases, with 16 bases between. This CDR3 contains 16 residues.

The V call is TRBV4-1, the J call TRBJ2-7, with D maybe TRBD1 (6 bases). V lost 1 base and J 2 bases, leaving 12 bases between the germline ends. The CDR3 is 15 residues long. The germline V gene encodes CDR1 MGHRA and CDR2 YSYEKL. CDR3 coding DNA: TGCGCCAGCAGCCAAGTCGAGACAGGAACCTACGAGCAGTACTTC. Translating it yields CASSQVETGTYEQYF.

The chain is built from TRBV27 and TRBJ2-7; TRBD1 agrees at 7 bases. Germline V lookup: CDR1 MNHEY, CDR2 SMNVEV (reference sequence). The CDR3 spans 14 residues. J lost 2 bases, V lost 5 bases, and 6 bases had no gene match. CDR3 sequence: CASSRGQFPYEQYF. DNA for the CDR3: TGTGCCAGCAGTCGGGGACAGTTTCCCTACGAGCAGTACTTC.

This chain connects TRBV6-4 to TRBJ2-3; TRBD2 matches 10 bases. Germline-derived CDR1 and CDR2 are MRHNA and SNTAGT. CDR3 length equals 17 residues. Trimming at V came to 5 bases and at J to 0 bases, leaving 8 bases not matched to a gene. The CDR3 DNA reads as TGTGCCAGCAGTCGTGGGATGACTAGCGGGAGCACAGATACGCAGTATTTT. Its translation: CASSRGMTSGSTDTQYF.

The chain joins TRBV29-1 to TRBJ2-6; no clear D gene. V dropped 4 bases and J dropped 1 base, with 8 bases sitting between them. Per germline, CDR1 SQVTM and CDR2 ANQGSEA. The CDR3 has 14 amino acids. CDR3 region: CSVAQDSGANVLTF. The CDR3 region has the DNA TGCAGCGTTGCGCAGGATTCTGGGGCCAACGTCCTGACTTTC.

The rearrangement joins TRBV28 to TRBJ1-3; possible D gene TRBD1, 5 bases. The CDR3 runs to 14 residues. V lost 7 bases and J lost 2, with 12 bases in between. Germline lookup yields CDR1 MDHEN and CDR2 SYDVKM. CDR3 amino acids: CASTMTVPGNTIYF. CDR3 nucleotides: TGTGCCAGCACCATGACAGTCCCTGGAAACACCATATATTTT.

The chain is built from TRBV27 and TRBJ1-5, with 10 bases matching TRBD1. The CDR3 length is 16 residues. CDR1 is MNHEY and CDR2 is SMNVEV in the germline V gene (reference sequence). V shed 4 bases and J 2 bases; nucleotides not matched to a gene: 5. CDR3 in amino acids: CASSSGQGIGNQPQHF. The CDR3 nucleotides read TGTGCCAGCAGTTCGGGACAGGGGATCGGCAATCAGCCCCAGCATTTT.

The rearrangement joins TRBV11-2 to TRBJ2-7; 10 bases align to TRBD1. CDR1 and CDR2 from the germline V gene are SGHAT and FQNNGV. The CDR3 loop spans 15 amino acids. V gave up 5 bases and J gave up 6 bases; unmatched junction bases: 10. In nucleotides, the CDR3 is TGTGCCAGCAGCAGGACAGGGGGTATAACAGCCGAGCAGTACTTC. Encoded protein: CASSRTGGITAEQYF.

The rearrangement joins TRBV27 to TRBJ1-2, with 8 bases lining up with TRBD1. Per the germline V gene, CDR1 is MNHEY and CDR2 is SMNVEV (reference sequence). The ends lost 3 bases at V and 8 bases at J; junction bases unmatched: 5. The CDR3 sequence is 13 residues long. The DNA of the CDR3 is TGTGCCAGCAGTTTCCCAGGGGGCAGAGGCTACACCTTC. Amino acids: CASSFPGGRGYTF.

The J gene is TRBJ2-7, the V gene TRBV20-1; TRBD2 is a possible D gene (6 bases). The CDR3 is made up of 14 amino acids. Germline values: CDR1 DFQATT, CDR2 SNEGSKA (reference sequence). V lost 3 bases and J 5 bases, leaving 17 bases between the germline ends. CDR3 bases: TGCAGTGCTAGTAGCGTCAGAGGCGGGAACGAGCAGTACTTC. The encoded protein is CSASSVRGGNEQYF.

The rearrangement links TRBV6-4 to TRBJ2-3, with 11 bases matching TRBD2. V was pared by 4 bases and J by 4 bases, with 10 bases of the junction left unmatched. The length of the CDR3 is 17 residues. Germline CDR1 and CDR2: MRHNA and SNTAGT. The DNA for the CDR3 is TGTGCCAGCAGTGCTTCCCCCCTAGCGGGGGGTGCAGATACGCAGTATTTT. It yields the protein CASSASPLAGGADTQYF.

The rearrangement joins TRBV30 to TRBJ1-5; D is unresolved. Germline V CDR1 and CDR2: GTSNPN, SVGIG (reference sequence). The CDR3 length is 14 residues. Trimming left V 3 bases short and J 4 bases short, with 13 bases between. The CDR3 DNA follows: TGTGCCTGGAGCGTACAGTGGGAGAATCAGCCCCAGCATTTT. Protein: CAWSVQWENQPQHF.

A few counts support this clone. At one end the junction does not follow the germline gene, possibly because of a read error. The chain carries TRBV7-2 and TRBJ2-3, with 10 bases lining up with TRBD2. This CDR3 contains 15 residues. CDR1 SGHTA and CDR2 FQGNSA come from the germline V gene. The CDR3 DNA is TGTGCCAGCACCTTAGCGGGGGGATACACAGATACGCAGTATTTT. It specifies CASTLAGGYTDTQYF.

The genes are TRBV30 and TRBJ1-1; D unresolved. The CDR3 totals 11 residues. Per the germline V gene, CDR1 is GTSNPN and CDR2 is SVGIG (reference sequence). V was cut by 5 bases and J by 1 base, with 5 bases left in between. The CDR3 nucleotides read TGTGCCTGGTATAGGAACACTGAAGCTTTCTTT. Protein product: CAWYRNTEAFF.

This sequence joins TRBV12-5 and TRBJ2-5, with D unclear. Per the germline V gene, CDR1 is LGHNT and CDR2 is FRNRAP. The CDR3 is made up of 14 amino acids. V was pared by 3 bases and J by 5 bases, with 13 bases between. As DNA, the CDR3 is TGTGCTAGTGGTTTCGGACCCCTGTCGGAGACCCAGTACTTC. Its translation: CASGFGPLSETQYF.

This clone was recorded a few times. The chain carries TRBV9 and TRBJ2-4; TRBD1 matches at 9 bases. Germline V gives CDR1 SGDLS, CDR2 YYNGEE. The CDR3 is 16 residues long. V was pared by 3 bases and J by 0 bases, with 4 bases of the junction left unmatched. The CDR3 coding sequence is TGTGCCAGCAGCGCGGGGGGACAGGGAGCCAAAAACATTCAGTACTTC. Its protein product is CASSAGGQGAKNIQYF. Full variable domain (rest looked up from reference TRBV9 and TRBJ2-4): DSGVTQTPKHLITATGQRVTLRCSPRSGDLSVYWYQQSLDQGLQFLIQYYNGEERAKGNILERFSAQQFPDLHSELNLSSLELGDSALYFCASSAGGQGAKNIQYFGAGTRLSVL.

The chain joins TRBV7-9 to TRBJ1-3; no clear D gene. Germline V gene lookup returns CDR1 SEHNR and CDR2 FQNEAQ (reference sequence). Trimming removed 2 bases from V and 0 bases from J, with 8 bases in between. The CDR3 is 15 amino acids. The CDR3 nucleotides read TGTGCCAGCAGCTTAAGCACGGTCTCTGGAAACACCATATATTTT. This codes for CASSLSTVSGNTIYF.

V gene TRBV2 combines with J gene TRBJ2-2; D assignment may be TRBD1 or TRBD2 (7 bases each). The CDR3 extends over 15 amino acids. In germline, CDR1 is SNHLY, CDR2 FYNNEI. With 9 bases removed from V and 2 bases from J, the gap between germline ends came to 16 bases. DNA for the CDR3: TGTGCCAGTCAGGGAGGGGGCCTTAACACCGGGGAGCTGTTTTTT. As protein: CASQGGGLNTGELFF.

The CDR3 nucleotides are TGTGCCAGCAGCCAAAGTACAGGGGGGCTCTCTGGAAACACCATATATTTT. Translating gives CASSQSTGGLSGNTIYF. V usage is TRBV2 and J usage is TRBJ1-3; 8 nucleotides match TRBD1. V shed 6 bases and J 0 bases; nucleotides not matched to a gene: 10. The CDR3 length is 17 residues. Germline V gene data show CDR1 as SNHLY and CDR2 as FYNNEI.

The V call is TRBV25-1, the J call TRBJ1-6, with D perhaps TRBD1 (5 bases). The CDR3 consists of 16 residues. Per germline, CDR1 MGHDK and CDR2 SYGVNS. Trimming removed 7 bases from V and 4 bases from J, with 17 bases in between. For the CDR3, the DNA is TGTGCCAGCATCCTACTGGGGCAGCATTATAATTCACCCCTCCACTTT. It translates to CASILLGQHYNSPLHF.

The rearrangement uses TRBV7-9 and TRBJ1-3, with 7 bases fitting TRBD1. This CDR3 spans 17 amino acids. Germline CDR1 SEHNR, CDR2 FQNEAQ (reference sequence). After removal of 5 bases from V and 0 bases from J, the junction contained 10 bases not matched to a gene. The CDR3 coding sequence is TGTGCCAGCAGCCTCCGGGGGGGGACAGACTCTGGAAACACCATATATTTT. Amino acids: CASSLRGGTDSGNTIYF.

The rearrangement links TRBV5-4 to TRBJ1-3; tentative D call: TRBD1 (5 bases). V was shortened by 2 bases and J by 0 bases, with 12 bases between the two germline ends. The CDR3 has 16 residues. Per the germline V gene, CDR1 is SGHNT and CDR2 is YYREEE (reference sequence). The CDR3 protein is CASSFGGSFSGNTIYF. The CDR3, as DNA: TGTGCCAGCAGCTTTGGGGGGTCGTTCTCTGGAAACACCATATATTTT.

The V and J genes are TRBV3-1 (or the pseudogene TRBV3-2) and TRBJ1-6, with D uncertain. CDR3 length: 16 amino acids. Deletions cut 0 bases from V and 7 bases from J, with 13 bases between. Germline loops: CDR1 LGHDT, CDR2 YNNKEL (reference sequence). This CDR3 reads CASSQDTGARNSPLHF. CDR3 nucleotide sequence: TGTGCCAGCAGCCAAGATACGGGCGCAAGGAATTCACCCCTCCACTTT.